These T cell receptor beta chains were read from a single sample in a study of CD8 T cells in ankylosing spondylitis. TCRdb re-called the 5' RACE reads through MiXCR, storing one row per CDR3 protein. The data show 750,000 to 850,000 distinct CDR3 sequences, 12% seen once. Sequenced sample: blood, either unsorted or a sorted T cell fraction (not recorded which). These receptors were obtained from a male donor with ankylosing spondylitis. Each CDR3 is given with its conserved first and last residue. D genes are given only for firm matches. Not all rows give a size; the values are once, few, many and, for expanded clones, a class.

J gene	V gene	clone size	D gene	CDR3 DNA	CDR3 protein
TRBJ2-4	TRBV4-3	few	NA	TGCGCCAGCAGCCAAGCTAATCGGGGGAGCATTCAGTACTTC	CASSQANRGSIQYF
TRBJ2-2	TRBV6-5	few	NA	TGTGCCAGCAGTTACTCGACATACCGTAACACCGGGGAGCTGTTTTTT	CASSYSTYRNTGELFF
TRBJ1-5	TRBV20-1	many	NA	TGCAGTGCCACAGTGGGCAATCAGCCCCAGCATTTT	CSATVGNQPQHF
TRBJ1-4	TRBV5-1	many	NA	TGCGCCAGCAAGGACGGAAACCCCCATGAAAAACTGTTTTTT	CASKDGNPHEKLFF
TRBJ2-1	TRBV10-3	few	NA	TGTGCCGCTACTAGTGGGTCCTACAATGAGCAGTTCTTC	CAATSGSYNEQFF
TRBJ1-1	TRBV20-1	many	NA	TGCAGTGCTAGAGATCAGCCTAACACTGAAGCTTTCTTT	CSARDQPNTEAFF
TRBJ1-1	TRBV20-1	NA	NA	TGCAGTGCTAGAGATCCCGGGGCGAACACTGAAGCTTTCTTT	CSARDPGANTEAFF
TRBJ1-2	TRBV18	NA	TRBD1	TGTGCCAGCTCACTGGGACAGGGAGAGCTTACTGGCTACACCTTC	CASSLGQGELTGYTF
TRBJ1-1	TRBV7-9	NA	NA	TGTGCCAGCAGCCCTTATGACCGCGTGAACACTGAAGCTTTCTTT	CASSPYDRVNTEAFF
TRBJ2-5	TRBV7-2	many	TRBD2	TGTGCCAGCAGCTTCCTCCTAGCGGAGGAAGAGACCCAGTACTTC	CASSFLLAEEETQYF
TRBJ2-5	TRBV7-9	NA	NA	TGTGCCAGCAGTCCCATGATAGGGAATCAAGAGACCCAGTACTTC	CASSPMIGNQETQYF
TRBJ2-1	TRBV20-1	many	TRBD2	TGCAGTGCTACAGGACTAGCGGGAGGTCCACAGTTCTTC	CSATGLAGGPQFF
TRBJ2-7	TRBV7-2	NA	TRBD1	TGTGCCAGCAGCTCAATTTGGACAGGGGCGGGGGAGCAGTACTTC	CASSSIWTGAGEQYF
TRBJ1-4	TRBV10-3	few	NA	TGTGCCATCAGTGAGGGGCCAGTGGGCTATAATGAAAAACTGTTTTTT	CAISEGPVGYNEKLFF
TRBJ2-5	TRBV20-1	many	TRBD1	TGCAGTGCTAGAGAGGACAGGGGGCCAGAGACCCAGTACTTC	CSAREDRGPETQYF
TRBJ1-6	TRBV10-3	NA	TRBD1	TGTGCCATCAGTGAGCGGATATTGGGACAGGGGACTTCACCCCTCCACTTT	CAISERILGQGTSPLHF
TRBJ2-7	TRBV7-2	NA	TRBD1	TGTGCCAGCAGCTTAGCGGGACAGGGGAGCAACGAGCAGTACTTC	CASSLAGQGSNEQYF
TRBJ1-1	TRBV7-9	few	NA	TGTGCCAGCAGCCAACCACGATCGGTGAACACTGAAGCTTTCTTT	CASSQPRSVNTEAFF
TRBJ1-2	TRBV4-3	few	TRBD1	TGCGCCAGCAGCCAAGATAGGGATACAGGGGAGAAAAGAATCGGCTACACCTTC	CASSQDRDTGEKRIGYTF
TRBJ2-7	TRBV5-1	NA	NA	TGCGCCAGCAGCTTGGCCGAACCCCCTGAGCAGTACTTC	CASSLAEPPEQYF
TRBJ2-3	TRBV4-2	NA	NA	TGTGCCAGCAGCCATGAGGGGCTTTACGGCACAGATACGCAGTATTTT	CASSHEGLYGTDTQYF
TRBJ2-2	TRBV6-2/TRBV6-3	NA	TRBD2	TGTGCCAGCAGTTACGTTCAGACTGTCGGGACTAGTAAGTCCGGGGAGCTGTTTTTT	CASSYVQTVGTSKSGELFF
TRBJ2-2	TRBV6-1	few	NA	TGTGCCAGTGCCAGGACCACGATCACCGGGGAGCTGTTTTTT	CASARTTITGELFF
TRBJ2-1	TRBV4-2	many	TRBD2	TGTGCCAGCAGCCAACCGTCGGGACTAGCGGGCTACAATGAGCAGTTCTTC	CASSQPSGLAGYNEQFF
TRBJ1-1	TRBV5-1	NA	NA	TGCGCCAGCAGCGTTTTTTCAGTCGCGTCCGACACTGAAGCTTTCTTT	CASSVFSVASDTEAFF
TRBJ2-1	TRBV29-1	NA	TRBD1	TGCAGCTTGGACAGGGGCGGAGACAATGAGCAGTTCTTC	CSLDRGGDNEQFF
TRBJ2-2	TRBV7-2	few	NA	TGTGCCAGCAGCGTACTGGGGACCGGGGAGCTGTTTTTT	CASSVLGTGELFF
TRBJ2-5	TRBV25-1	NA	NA	TGTGCCAGCAGTGGAAGGGGGAAGCAAGAGACCCAGTACTTC	CASSGRGKQETQYF
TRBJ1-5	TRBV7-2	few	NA	TGTGCCAGCAGCCCAGGAAGGGGAGAGGGTAGCAATCAGCCCCAGCATTTT	CASSPGRGEGSNQPQHF
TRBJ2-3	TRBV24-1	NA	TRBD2	TGTGCCACCAGTGATCCGAGACTAGCACAAGATACGCAGTATTTT	CATSDPRLAQDTQYF
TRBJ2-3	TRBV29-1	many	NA	TGCAGCGCTGCGCCCTCCCACACAGATACGCAGTATTTT	CSAAPSHTDTQYF
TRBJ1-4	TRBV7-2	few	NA	TGTGCCAGCAGCTTGAGGGGACTTAAAGAAAAACTGTTTTTT	CASSLRGLKEKLFF
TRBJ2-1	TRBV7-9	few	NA	TGTGCCAGCAGCTTACGAAACATACATGAGTATGAGCAGTTCTTC	CASSLRNIHEYEQFF
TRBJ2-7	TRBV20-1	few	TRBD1	TGCAGTGCTCCCCCGGCAGGGGGCAGATCCGAGCAGTACTTC	CSAPPAGGRSEQYF
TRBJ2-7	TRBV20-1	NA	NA	TGCAGTGCTCCTACCGGGCCGGCCTACGAGCAGTACTTC	CSAPTGPAYEQYF